Here is one TCR beta chain with its context. Sequencing was performed with immunoSEQ multiplex PCR; in TCRdb, only in-frame clones are kept and a portion is missing. This sample carries over 65,000 clones, 75% to 90% of them seen once, and the ten largest clones take 2.2%. This sample is part of a study of OX40 agonist ivuxolimab in advanced cancers. As for the study in general: Ivuxolimab was administered intravenously to patients at 0.01 to 10 mg/kg every 2 weeks. Three partial responders included one hepatocellular carcinoma patient and two cutaneous melanoma patients.

Blood sampling was done at baseline, cycle 4 day 1, and cycle 7 day 1. The V and J ends lost 2 bases and 5 bases respectively, with 18 bases between them. The germline gives CDR1 LNHDA, CDR2 SQIVND (reference sequence). The CDR3 consists of 16 residues. The source was CD4+ or CD8+ T cells sorted from blood, collected in a trial of the OX40 agonist ivuxolimab. The source is an adult with an advanced solid tumor such as melanoma, head and neck, liver or kidney cancer. The gene calls are TRBV19 and TRBJ2-5, with a weak D call TRBD2 (6 bases). CDR3 sequence reads: CASSITGLGGVETQYF. In DNA form, the CDR3 reads TGTGCCAGTAGTATAACGGGGTTGGGGGGTGTTGAGACCCAGTACTTC.